This record looks at one T cell receptor beta chain sequence and its context. Original handling: Estimation of nucleated cell counts was performed using reference gene primer amplification. Assay: immunoSEQ multiplex PCR; the TCRdb copy retains only in-frame clones and omits some. V and J calls plus clone size are reproduced from that table; the DNA served to infer D and trimming. The profile covers roughly 300,000 clones, with 70% to 90% appearing a single time and around 6% taken by the ten largest. Looked up from germline, CDR1 is SGHNT and CDR2 is YYREEE (reference sequence). Trimming at V came to 5 bases and at J to 6 bases, leaving 11 bases not matched to a gene. The CDR3 spans 16 residues. The data stem from a study of blood T cell repertoires in COVID-19. Study details: T cells, B-cell-depleted T cells, or PBMCs provided the cDNA or gDNA that served as material.

The chain recombines TRBV5-4 with TRBJ2-1; TRBD2 matches 10 bases. The sequence came from a man between 18 and 35 years old who had recovered from COVID-19. What was sequenced was peripheral blood. CDR3 amino acids: CASSPASGSGVNEQFF. The CDR3 nucleotides read TGTGCCAGCAGTCCGGCTAGCGGGAGTGGGGTCAATGAGCAGTTCTTC.